This TCR beta chain was recorded in a study of T cell responses to AZD1222 COVID-19 vaccine. General observations from the study: Increased Spike-specific TCR breadth and depth were observed after two AZD1222 doses.

Remarks on this clone: The antigen is not known.

Using immunoSEQ multiplex PCR, the repertoire was profiled, and TCRdb retains in-frame clones only, with some absent. The sample gives around 130,000 clones, around nine tenths of which show up once; about 3.5% is in the top ten. The specimen was peripheral blood, collected on day 0 of AZD1222 vaccination. This sequence was found in an adult in good health.

The CDR3, as DNA: TGTGCCAGCAGCTTTTTCGGAACGAACACCGGGGAGCTGTTTTTT. Translated: CASSFFGTNTGELFF. The rearrangement uses TRBV7-2 and TRBJ2-2; D uncertain. The CDR3 extends over 15 amino acids. Germline V gives CDR1 SGHTA, CDR2 FQGNSA. The ends were cut back, 3 bases at V and 0 bases at J, with 8 bases in the middle.